The 8 T cell receptor beta chains presented below share a single source sample, sequenced in a study of T cells in Graves' hyperthyroidism and ophthalmopathy. RNA transcripts were the template for amplifying TCR beta CDR3 regions. A first-round RT-PCR of the TCR CDR3 used the HTBI primer set. TCRdb reanalysed the multiplex PCR reads using MiXCR and keeps one entry per CDR3 protein. Of roughly 500,000 distinct CDR3 sequences in the sample, roughly 46% were seen once. The source material was peripheral blood or thyroid tissue (not recorded which). All receptors derive from an adult woman with Graves' disease, either hyperthyroidism or ophthalmopathy (not recorded which).

This clonotype has at least ten counts. V and J are TRBV7-3 and TRBJ1-2, with TRBD1 identical over 9 bases. Looked up from germline, CDR1 is SGHTA and CDR2 is FQGTGA. The CDR3 contains 13 residues. Unmatched junction bases numbered 0, after V lost 3 bases and J lost 4 bases. CDR3 residues: CASSLTGGYGYTF. The DNA of the CDR3 is TGTGCCAGCAGCTTGACAGGGGGCTATGGCTACACCTTC. Together with reference TRBV7-3 and TRBJ1-2, the CDR3 gives the full variable domain: GAGVSQTPSNKVTEKGKYVELRCDPISGHTALYWYRQSLGQGPEFLIYFQGTGAADDSGLPNDRFFAVRPEGSVSTLKIQRTERGDSAVYLCASSLTGGYGYTFGSGTRLTVV.

V and J are TRBV29-1 and TRBJ2-6; 8 bases fit TRBD1. The CDR3 is 15 amino acids. CDR1 SQVTM and CDR2 ANQGSEA come from the germline V gene. Unmatched junction bases numbered 4, after V lost 6 bases and J lost 0 bases. The CDR3 DNA reads TGCAGCGTAACGGGACAGGCCTCTGGGGCCAACGTCCTGACTTTC. Translating it yields CSVTGQASGANVLTF.

This chain joins TRBV9 and TRBJ2-5; 14 nucleotides agree with TRBD2. With 3 bases clipped from V and 6 bases from J, the junction kept 7 bases outside the gene matches. Germline CDR1 reads SGDLS; CDR2 reads YYNGEE. CDR3 length: 16 amino acids. DNA for the CDR3: TGTGCCAGCAGCGCCGGGACTAGCGGGAGTGCACAGACCCAGTACTTC. It yields the protein CASSAGTSGSAQTQYF.

This clonotype has at least ten counts. The V call is TRBV29-1, the J call TRBJ1-2; TRBD1 is a possible D gene (5 bases). The CDR3 spans 12 residues. Germline CDR1 reads SQVTM; CDR2 reads ANQGSEA. Trimming took off 3 bases at V and 7 bases at J, with 12 bases between the two ends. CDR3 protein: CSVEAPRGGYTF. The CDR3 DNA follows: TGCAGCGTTGAGGCCCCGAGGGGTGGCTACACCTTC. The complete variable domain, with remaining parts taken from reference TRBV29-1 and TRBJ1-2, reads SAVISQKPSRDICQRGTSLTIQCQVDSQVTMMFWYRQQPGQSLTLIATANQGSEATYESGFVIDKFPISRPNLTFSTLTVSNMSPEDSSIYLCSVEAPRGGYTFGSGTRLTVV.

About this clonotype itself: This CDR3 is missing its conserved last phenylalanine or tryptophan, likely due to a read error. No DNA is shown, since the ends of the CDR3 on it are uncertain; the CDR3 is the one TCRdb lists. The rearrangement links TRBV20-1 to TRBJ2-6; the DNA was not used to check the table's D call, TRBD1. CDR1 is DFQATT and CDR2 is SNEGSKA in the germline V gene (reference sequence). Counting both end residues, the CDR3 totals 9 amino acids. The CDR3 reads CSAGGQANT.

This rearrangement joins TRBV10-1 to TRBJ2-7; D not resolved. The CDR3 runs 14 residues. With 4 bases removed from V and 5 bases from J, the gap between germline ends came to 15 bases. Germline assignment: CDR1 WNHNN and CDR2 SYGVQD (reference sequence). CDR3 sequence reads: CASSARGRINEQYF. CDR3 coding DNA: TGCGCCAGCAGTGCTAGAGGCAGAATCAACGAGCAGTACTTC.

There are many counts of this clonotype. V gene TRBV7-2 combines with J gene TRBJ1-4, with D perhaps matching TRBD1 (5 bases). Germline CDR1 SGHTA, CDR2 FQGNSA. V was shortened by 5 bases and J by 9 bases, with 10 bases between the two germline ends. CDR3 size: 12 residues. CDR3 DNA sequence: TGTGCCAGCAGCCCCTCAGGGCAAAAACTGTTTTTT. Residues: CASSPSGQKLFF.

The V call is TRBV20-1, the J call TRBJ1-2; tentative D call: TRBD1 (6 bases). Trimming removed 1 base at V and 7 bases at J, with 10 bases between. Germline V gene data show CDR1 as DFQATT and CDR2 as SNEGSKA (reference sequence). The CDR3 length is 12 residues. DNA for the CDR3: TGCAGTGCTAGAGGGGGGGCGCGTGGCTACACCTTC. Its protein is CSARGGARGYTF.